The 14 T cell receptor beta chains presented below share a single source sample, sequenced in a study of blood T cell repertoires in COVID-19. Here immunoSEQ multiplex PCR was the method, and the copy in TCRdb shows in-frame clones only, minus some. The sample lists fewer than 350,000 clones; almost 90% were seen once. The sequencing sample was made of PBMCs or T cells enriched from blood (not recorded which). Receptors were obtained from a woman between 18 and 30 years old with acute COVID-19.

The CDR3 loop is CASSLGPREGFYEQYF. CDR3 DNA sequence: TGTGCCAGCAGCTTAGGTCCGCGGGAGGGTTTTTACGAGCAGTACTTC. The chain employs TRBV7-2 and TRBJ2-7; 9 positions agree with TRBD2. Germline CDR1 and CDR2: SGHTA and FQGNSA. This CDR3 has 16 amino acids. With V trimmed by 1 base and J by 4 bases, 8 bases remained unmatched.

The chain carries TRBV2 and TRBJ1-5, with 8 nucleotides matching TRBD1. The trim removed 6 bases at V and 6 bases at J, leaving 7 bases unmatched. This CDR3 has 14 amino acids. CDR1 and CDR2 from the germline V gene are SNHLY and FYNNEI. CDR3: CASRRTGRGQPQHF. The CDR3 coding sequence is TGTGCCAGCAGACGGACAGGGAGAGGTCAGCCCCAGCATTTT.

The J gene is TRBJ1-2, the V gene TRBV4-2; D remains ambiguous. CDR3 size: 13 residues. Germline CDR1 and CDR2: LGHNA and YNFKEQ. The V end was cut by 0 bases, the J end by 5 bases, with 7 bases between. The CDR3 DNA follows: TGTGCCAGCAGCCAAGATGCCGGTTATGGCTACACCTTC. This sequence encodes CASSQDAGYGYTF.

CDR3 in amino acids: CASSFLPGQGGSEAFF. The CDR3 bases are TGTGCCAGCAGTTTTCTCCCGGGACAGGGGGGGTCTGAAGCTTTCTTT. The chain combines TRBV28 with TRBJ1-1; TRBD1 agrees at 11 bases. This CDR3 comprises 16 residues. Germline V gene lookup returns CDR1 MDHEN and CDR2 SYDVKM. Trimming removed 3 bases from V and 6 bases from J; junction bases left unmatched: 9.

The chain employs TRBV28 and TRBJ1-2; D uncertain. The CDR3 has 12 amino acids. The germline gives CDR1 MDHEN, CDR2 SYDVKM. Trimming stripped 7 bases from V and 4 bases from J, with 10 bases between. CDR3 bases: TGTGCCAGCACCGGGTTCGGCTATGGCTACACCTTC. Translated: CASTGFGYGYTF.

The V call is TRBV18, the J call TRBJ2-2, with 15 bases matching TRBD2. Trimming cost V 5 bases and J 3 bases; bases outside gene matches: 1. CDR1 and CDR2 (germline): KGHSH, LQKENI. This CDR3 is built from 16 residues. CDR3 in amino acids: CASSRTSGRDTGELFF. The DNA for the CDR3 is TGTGCCAGCTCAAGGACTAGCGGGAGGGACACCGGGGAGCTGTTTTTT.

The CDR3 is CASSPWTEDGYTF. CDR3 in DNA: TGTGCCAGCTCACCATGGACTGAGGATGGCTACACCTTC. This chain uses TRBV18 with TRBJ1-2; D remains unclear. Trimming took off 2 bases at V and 6 bases at J, with 10 bases between the two ends. Germline values: CDR1 KGHSH, CDR2 LQKENI. CDR3 size: 13 residues.

This chain links TRBV7-8 with TRBJ2-7; D is possibly TRBD1 (7 bases). V shed 2 bases and J shed 6 bases, with 11 bases lying between them. This CDR3 is built from 13 residues. Germline CDR1 and CDR2: SGHVS and FQNEAQ. As DNA, the CDR3 is TGTGCCAGCAGCTTAAACAGGGGAGGCGAGCAGTACTTC. Translating it yields CASSLNRGGEQYF.

The chain uses TRBV5-8 and TRBJ1-5, with a possible D match to TRBD1 (6 bases). V was trimmed by 1 base and J by 6 bases, leaving 8 bases between them. The CDR3 is 13 amino acids. Germline CDR1 and CDR2: SGHTS and YDEGEE. In nucleotides, the CDR3 is TGTGCCAGCAGCTTGACAGGGTTTCAGCCCCAGCATTTT. Its translation: CASSLTGFQPQHF. Filled out from reference TRBV5-8 and TRBJ1-5, the complete variable domain reads EAGVTQSPTHLIKTRGQQATLRCSPISGHTSVYWYQQALGLGLQFLLWYDEGEERNRGNFPPRFSGRQFPNYSSELNVNALELEDSALYLCASSLTGFQPQHFGDGTRLSIL.

The J gene is TRBJ1-4, the V gene TRBV30; 12 positions agree with TRBD1. The V and J ends lost 2 bases and 6 bases, in that order; junction bases with no gene match: 4. This CDR3 has 15 residues. The germline V gene encodes CDR1 GTSNPN and CDR2 SVGIG (reference sequence). The CDR3 loop is CAWSRGQGADEKLFF. DNA for the CDR3: TGTGCCTGGAGTCGGGGACAGGGGGCGGATGAAAAACTGTTTTTT.

The chain uses TRBV11-2 and TRBJ1-6; D not resolved. Trimming cost V 5 bases and J 6 bases, with 17 bases left between them. Germline CDR1 SGHAT, CDR2 FQNNGV. This CDR3 is built from 16 residues. CDR3 amino acids: CASSRPGARGNSPLHF. The CDR3 coding sequence is TGTGCCAGCAGCCGTCCGGGCGCTCGGGGTAATTCACCCCTCCACTTT.

This chain uses TRBV7-3 with TRBJ2-5; 7 bases map to TRBD1. Germline loops: CDR1 SGHTA, CDR2 FQGTGA. This CDR3 contains 14 residues. J was trimmed by 5 bases and V by 2 bases; bases with no gene match: 5. This CDR3 is CASSLAGGMETQYF. The CDR3 DNA follows: TGTGCCAGCAGCTTAGCAGGGGGTATGGAGACCCAGTACTTC. Filled out from reference TRBV7-3 and TRBJ2-5, the complete variable domain reads GAGVSQTPSNKVTEKGKYVELRCDPISGHTALYWYRQSLGQGPEFLIYFQGTGAADDSGLPNDRFFAVRPEGSVSTLKIQRTERGDSAVYLCASSLAGGMETQYFGPGTRLLVL.

V gene TRBV7-9 combines with J gene TRBJ2-3; 7 nucleotides agree with TRBD1. Germline CDR1 reads SEHNR; CDR2 reads FQNEAQ (reference sequence). The CDR3 is made up of 16 amino acids. Trimming took 5 bases from V and 6 from J; bases not matched to a gene: 14. The CDR3 sequence: CASSPRQGFILDTQYF. CDR3 DNA: TGTGCCAGCAGCCCCAGACAGGGTTTTATCTTGGATACGCAGTATTTT.

This clone was seen a handful of times. The rearrangement links TRBV2 to TRBJ1-6; unclear D gene. V lost 7 bases and J lost 7, with 14 bases in between. Germline CDR1 and CDR2: SNHLY and FYNNEI. This CDR3 spans 14 amino acids. In nucleotides, the CDR3 is TGTGCCAGCAAACGGGAGGACGGAAATTCACCCCTCCACTTT. Translating it yields CASKREDGNSPLHF.